These 3 T cell receptor beta chains originate from one sample sequenced in a study of shared clonotypes between healthy human individuals. Measured with immunoSEQ multiplex PCR; TCRdb has only the in-frame clones, and not every one. The sample lists 650,000 to 800,000 clones; around 92% were seen once. Naivety among CD8 cells was defined by CD45RO negativity and positive CCR7 selection, thereby excluding terminally differentiated effector memory CD45RA+ cells. Sequences were obtained from naive CD8+ T cells sorted from blood. These receptors were obtained from a man aged 30 to 39 in good health.

The V gene is TRBV27, the J gene TRBJ2-7, with TRBD2 matching 7 bases. Unmatched junction bases numbered 8, after V lost 6 bases and J lost 0 bases. This CDR3 spans 15 amino acids. CDR1 and CDR2 from the germline V gene are MNHEY and SMNVEV (reference sequence). The CDR3 loop reads CASSYSGVSSYEQYF. As DNA, the CDR3 is TGTGCCAGCAGCTACAGCGGGGTTAGCTCCTACGAGCAGTACTTC.

J is TRBJ2-1 and V is TRBV9; either TRBD1 or TRBD2 may fit D (5 bases each). This CDR3 comprises 14 residues. V lost 2 bases to trimming and J lost 0 bases, with 6 bases between them. Germline CDR1 SGDLS, CDR2 YYNGEE. As DNA, the CDR3 is TGTGCCAGCAGCGTGGGGGTCTCCTACAATGAGCAGTTCTTC. The encoded protein is CASSVGVSYNEQFF.

V usage is TRBV7-6 and J usage is TRBJ2-3; no firm D call. With 6 bases removed from V and 4 bases from J, the gap between germline ends came to 17 bases. Looked up from germline, CDR1 is SGHVS and CDR2 is FNYEAQ. The CDR3 has 15 residues. The CDR3 sequence: CASRKTVLAPDTQYF. In DNA, the CDR3 is TGTGCCAGCAGGAAGACGGTCCTGGCCCCAGATACGCAGTATTTT.